The TCR beta chain under discussion was sequenced for a study of cytomegalovirus exposure and HLA in healthy donors. 60 Vbeta and 13 Jbeta primers were used in PCR. Sequencing used immunoSEQ multiplex PCR; TCRdb keeps in-frame clones, though not all of them. The data contain about 120,000 clones, around 77% of them singletons. Study conclusions and caveats: One cluster of highly shared sequence variants probably arose as a sequencing artifact. In a later analysis, the majority of CMV-associated beta chains seemingly showed HLA restriction. Later analysis indicated greater clonal expansion among HLA-associated TCR beta chains than among equally common other chains.

Germline V gene lookup returns CDR1 GTSNPN and CDR2 SVGIG (reference sequence). The CDR3 is 16 amino acids. The junction had 8 bases not matched to a gene; V was cut back by 0 bases and J by 4 bases. This clone was detected only once. Its target is not known. The genes are TRBV30 and TRBJ1-5; 8 nucleotides align to TRBD1. This receptor was obtained from a young man in good health and CMV-seropositive. The sequenced material came from PBMCs. CDR3 bases: TGTGCCTGGAGTGTACAGGGGGGGCTAAATAATCAGCCCCAGCATTTT. As protein: CAWSVQGGLNNQPQHF.